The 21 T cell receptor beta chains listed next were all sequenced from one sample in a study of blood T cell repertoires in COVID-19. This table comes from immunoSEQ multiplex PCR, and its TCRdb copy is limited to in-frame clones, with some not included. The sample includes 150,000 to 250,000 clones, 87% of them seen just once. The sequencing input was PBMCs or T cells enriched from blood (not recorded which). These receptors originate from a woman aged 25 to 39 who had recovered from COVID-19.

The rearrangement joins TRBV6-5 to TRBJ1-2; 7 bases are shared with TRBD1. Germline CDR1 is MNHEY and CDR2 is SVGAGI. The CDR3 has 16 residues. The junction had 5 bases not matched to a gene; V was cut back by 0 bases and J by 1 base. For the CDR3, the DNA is TGTGCCAGCAGTTACTCGGCGGCAGGGGGTAACTATGGCTACACCTTC. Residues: CASSYSAAGGNYGYTF.

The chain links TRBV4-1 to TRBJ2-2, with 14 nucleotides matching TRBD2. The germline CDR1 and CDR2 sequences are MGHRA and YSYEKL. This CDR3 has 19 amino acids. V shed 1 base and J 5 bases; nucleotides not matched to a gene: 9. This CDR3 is CASSQGGLAGGIGTGELFF. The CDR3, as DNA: TGCGCCAGCAGCCAAGGAGGACTAGCGGGGGGCATTGGTACCGGGGAGCTGTTTTTT.

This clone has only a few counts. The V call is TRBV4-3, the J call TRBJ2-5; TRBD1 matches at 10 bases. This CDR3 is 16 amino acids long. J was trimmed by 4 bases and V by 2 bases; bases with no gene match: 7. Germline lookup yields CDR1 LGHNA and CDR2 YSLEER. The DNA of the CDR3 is TGCGCCAGCAGCCAAACCGGGACAGGGGACCCAGAGACCCAGTACTTC. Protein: CASSQTGTGDPETQYF.

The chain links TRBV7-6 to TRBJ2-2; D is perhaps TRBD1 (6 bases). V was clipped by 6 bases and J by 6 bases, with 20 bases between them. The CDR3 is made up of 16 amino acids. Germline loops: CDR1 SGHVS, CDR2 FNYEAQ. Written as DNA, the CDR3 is TGTGCCAGCAGACCCACAGGGATCTTAGGTGCCGGGGAGCTGTTTTTT. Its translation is CASRPTGILGAGELFF.

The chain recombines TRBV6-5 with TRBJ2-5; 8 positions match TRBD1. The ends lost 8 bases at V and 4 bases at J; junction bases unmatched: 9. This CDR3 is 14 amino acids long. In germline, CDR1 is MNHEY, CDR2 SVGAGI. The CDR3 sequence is CASRDRGGGETQYF. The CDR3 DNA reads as TGTGCCAGCCGCGACAGGGGTGGGGGAGAGACCCAGTACTTC.

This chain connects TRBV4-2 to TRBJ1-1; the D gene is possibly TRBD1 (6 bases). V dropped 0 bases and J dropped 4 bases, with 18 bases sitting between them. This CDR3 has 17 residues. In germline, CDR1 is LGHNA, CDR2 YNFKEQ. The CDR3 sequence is CASSQERVQGYLTEAFF. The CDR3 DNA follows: TGTGCCAGCAGCCAAGAACGTGTACAGGGTTATCTCACTGAAGCTTTCTTT.

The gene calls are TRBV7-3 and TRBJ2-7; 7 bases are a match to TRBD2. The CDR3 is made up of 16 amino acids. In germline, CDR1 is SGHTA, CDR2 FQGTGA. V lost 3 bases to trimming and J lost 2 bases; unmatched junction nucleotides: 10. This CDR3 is CASSLDGASGAYEQYF. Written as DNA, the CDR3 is TGTGCCAGCAGCTTGGATGGGGCTAGCGGAGCCTACGAGCAGTACTTC.

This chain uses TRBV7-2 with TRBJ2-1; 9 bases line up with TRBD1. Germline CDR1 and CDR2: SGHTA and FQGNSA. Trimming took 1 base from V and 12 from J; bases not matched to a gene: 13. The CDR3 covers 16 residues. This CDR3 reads CASSLGLTGGPGGQFF. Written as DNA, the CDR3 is TGTGCCAGCAGCTTAGGGTTGACAGGGGGGCCCGGAGGGCAGTTCTTC.

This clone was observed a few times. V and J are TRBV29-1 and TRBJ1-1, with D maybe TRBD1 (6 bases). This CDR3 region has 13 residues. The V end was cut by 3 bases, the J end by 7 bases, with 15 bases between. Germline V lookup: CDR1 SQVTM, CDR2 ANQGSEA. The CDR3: CSVDGRGGNEAFF. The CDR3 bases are TGCAGCGTTGATGGCAGGGGTGGCAATGAAGCTTTCTTT.

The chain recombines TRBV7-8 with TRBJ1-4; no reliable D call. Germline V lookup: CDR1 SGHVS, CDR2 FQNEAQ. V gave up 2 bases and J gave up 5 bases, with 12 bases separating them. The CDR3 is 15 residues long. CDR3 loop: CASSLRRGLNEKLFF. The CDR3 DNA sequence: TGTGCCAGCAGCTTAAGAAGAGGACTCAATGAAAAACTGTTTTTT.

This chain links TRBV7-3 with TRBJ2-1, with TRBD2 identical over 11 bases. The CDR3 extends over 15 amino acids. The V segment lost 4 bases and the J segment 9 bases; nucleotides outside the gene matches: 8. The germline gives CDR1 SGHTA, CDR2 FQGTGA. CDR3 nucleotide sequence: TGTGCCAGCAGCTCGGGACTAGCGGAGGGCAGTGAGCAGTTCTTC. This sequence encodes CASSSGLAEGSEQFF.

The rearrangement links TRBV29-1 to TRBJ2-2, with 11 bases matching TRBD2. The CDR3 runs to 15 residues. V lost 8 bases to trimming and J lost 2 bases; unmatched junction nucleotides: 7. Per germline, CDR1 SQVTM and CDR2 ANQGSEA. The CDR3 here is CSSTGTSGNTGELFF. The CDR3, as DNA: TGCAGCTCAACCGGGACTAGCGGCAACACCGGGGAGCTGTTTTTT.

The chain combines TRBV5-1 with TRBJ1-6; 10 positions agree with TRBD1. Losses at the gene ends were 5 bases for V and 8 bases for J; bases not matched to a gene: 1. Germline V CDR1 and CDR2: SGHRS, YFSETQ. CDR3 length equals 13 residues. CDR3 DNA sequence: TGCGCCAGCAGGGGGACAGGGGATTCACCCCTCCACTTT. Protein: CASRGTGDSPLHF.

For the CDR3, the DNA is TGTGCCAGCAGGGCGCGACAGGGAACGGATTCACCCCTCCACTTT. Translated, it gives CASRARQGTDSPLHF. V gene TRBV11-2 combines with J gene TRBJ1-6, with TRBD1 matching 7 bases. Germline CDR1 and CDR2: SGHAT and FQNNGV. CDR3 length equals 15 residues. V lost 6 bases and J lost 8; bases outside the gene matches: 10.

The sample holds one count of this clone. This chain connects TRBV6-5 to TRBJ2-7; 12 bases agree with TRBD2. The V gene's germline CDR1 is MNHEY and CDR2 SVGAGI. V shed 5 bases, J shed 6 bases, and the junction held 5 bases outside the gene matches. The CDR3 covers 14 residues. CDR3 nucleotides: TGTGCCAGCAGTCGGACTAGCGGGATTCGCGAGCAGTACTTC. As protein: CASSRTSGIREQYF.

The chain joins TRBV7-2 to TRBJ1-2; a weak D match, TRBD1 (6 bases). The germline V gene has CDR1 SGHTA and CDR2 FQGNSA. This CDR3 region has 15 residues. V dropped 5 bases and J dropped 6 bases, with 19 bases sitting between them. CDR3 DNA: TGTGCCAGCAGCGACTACAGGGAACCTGCTCATGGCTACACCTTC. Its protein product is CASSDYREPAHGYTF.

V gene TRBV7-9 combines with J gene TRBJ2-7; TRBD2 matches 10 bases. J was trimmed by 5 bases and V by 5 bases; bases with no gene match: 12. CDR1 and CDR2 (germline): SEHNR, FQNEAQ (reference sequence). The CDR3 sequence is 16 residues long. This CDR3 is CASSRPPSGSTHEQYF. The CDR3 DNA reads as TGTGCCAGCAGCCGGCCCCCTAGCGGGAGCACCCACGAGCAGTACTTC.

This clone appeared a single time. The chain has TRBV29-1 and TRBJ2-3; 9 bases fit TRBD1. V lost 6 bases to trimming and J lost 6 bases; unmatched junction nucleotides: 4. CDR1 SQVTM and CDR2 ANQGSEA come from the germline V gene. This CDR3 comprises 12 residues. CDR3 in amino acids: CSVTGGVDTQYF. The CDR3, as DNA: TGCAGCGTCACAGGGGGCGTCGATACGCAGTATTTT.

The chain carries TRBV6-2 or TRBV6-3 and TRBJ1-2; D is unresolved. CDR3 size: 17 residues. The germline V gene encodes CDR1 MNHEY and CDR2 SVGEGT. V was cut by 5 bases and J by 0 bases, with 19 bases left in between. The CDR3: CASSGSPRAGTNYGYTF. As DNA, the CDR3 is TGTGCCAGCAGTGGGTCCCCCCGCGCGGGGACTAACTATGGCTACACCTTC.

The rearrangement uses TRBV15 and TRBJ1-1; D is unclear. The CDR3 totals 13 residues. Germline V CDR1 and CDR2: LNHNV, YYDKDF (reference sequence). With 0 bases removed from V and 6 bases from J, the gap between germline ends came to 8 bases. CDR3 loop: CATSRDEAAEAFF. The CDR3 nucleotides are TGTGCCACCAGCAGAGATGAGGCAGCTGAAGCTTTCTTT.

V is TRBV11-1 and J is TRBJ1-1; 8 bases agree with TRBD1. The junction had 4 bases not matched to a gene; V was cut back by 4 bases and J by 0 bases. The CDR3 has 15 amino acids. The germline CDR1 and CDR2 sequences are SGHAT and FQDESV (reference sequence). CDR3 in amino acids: CASSSTGALNTEAFF. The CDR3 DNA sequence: TGTGCCAGCAGCTCGACAGGGGCCCTGAACACTGAAGCTTTCTTT.